These 29 T cell receptor beta chains were sequenced from one sample in a study of blood T cells in healthy people across ages. A second PCR of about 6 to 12 cycles used a sample-barcoded 5' primer and a J-beta primer mix. TCRdb processed the 5' RACE reads anew with MiXCR; each CDR3 protein has one entry. In the table there are over 1.5 million distinct CDR3 sequences, around half of which are singletons. Sequencing was carried out using blood. Every receptor here comes from a woman in her thirties or forties in good health.

V gene TRBV4-3 combines with J gene TRBJ2-5, with TRBD2 matching over 8 bases. The CDR3 totals 15 residues. V lost 5 bases, J lost 5 bases, and 10 bases stayed unmatched. Per germline, CDR1 LGHNA and CDR2 YSLEER. This CDR3 is CASSSFRGGRETQYF. The CDR3 DNA follows: TGCGCCAGCAGCTCCTTCCGGGGGGGTCGGGAGACCCAGTACTTC.

The V call is TRBV12-3 or TRBV12-4, the J call TRBJ1-2; D perhaps matches TRBD1 (6 bases). The CDR3 is made up of 14 amino acids. The V and J ends lost 7 bases and 4 bases respectively, with 16 bases between them. The CDR3 protein is CASNMDSRLYGYTF. The CDR3, as DNA: TGTGCCAGCAATATGGACAGCCGTCTCTATGGCTACACCTTC.

The J gene is TRBJ1-2, the V gene TRBV12-3 or TRBV12-4; TRBD1 matches 7 bases. CDR3 size: 11 residues. V dropped 6 bases and J dropped 9; count of bases not matched to a gene: 4. CDR3 DNA: TGTGCCAGCAGCCCAGGGGGTCGCTACACCTTC. This codes for CASSPGGRYTF.

This clonotype was recorded a few times. This chain connects TRBV12-3 or TRBV12-4 to TRBJ2-3; D remains unclear. V shed 6 bases and J shed 4 bases, with 8 bases lying between them. This CDR3 contains 12 residues. The CDR3 nucleotides read TGTGCCAGCAGATTCGGACCAGATACGCAGTATTTT. Its protein product is CASRFGPDTQYF.

V and J are TRBV6-1 and TRBJ1-6; tentatively, D is TRBD1 (5 bases). Germline-derived CDR1 and CDR2 are MNHNS and SASEGT. This CDR3 has 14 amino acids. V gave up 3 bases and J gave up 9 bases, with 12 bases separating them. CDR3 nucleotide sequence: TGTGCCAGCAGTGAGGCGTGGGGCAGTTCACCCCTCCACTTT. This encodes CASSEAWGSSPLHF.

The genes are TRBV5-1 and TRBJ2-5; D may correspond to TRBD1 or TRBD2 (5 bases each). Trimming took 1 base from V and 5 from J, leaving 18 bases between them. This CDR3 spans 16 amino acids. The germline V gene encodes CDR1 SGHRS and CDR2 YFSETQ. As DNA, the CDR3 is TGCGCCAGCAGCTTGCAGGGAGCGCCTGTGGGCGAGACCCAGTACTTC. It specifies CASSLQGAPVGETQYF.

The V and J genes are TRBV6-6 and TRBJ2-1, with TRBD1 identical over 11 bases. Germline CDR1 and CDR2: MNHNY and SVGAGI (reference sequence). This CDR3 is 14 amino acids long. Unmatched junction bases numbered 6, after V lost 6 bases and J lost 8 bases. Here the CDR3 DNA reads TGTGCCAGCAGGCCGGGACAGGGGGGCCATGAGCAGTTCTTC. Translation: CASRPGQGGHEQFF.

This chain links TRBV4-3 with TRBJ2-5, with TRBD1 matching 7 bases. V dropped 0 bases and J dropped 2; count of bases not matched to a gene: 3. This CDR3 has 15 amino acids. Germline loops: CDR1 LGHNA, CDR2 YSLEER. CDR3 in DNA: TGCGCCAGCAGCCAAGAGGGCAGGGGGCAAGAGACCCAGTACTTC. Its translation is CASSQEGRGQETQYF.

In this sample, this clonotype turned up a few times. The chain links TRBV7-2 to TRBJ2-5; D uncertain. The J call may be incorrect, as the DNA end agrees better with TRBJ2-7. This CDR3 is 12 amino acids long. Germline V CDR1 and CDR2: SGHTA, FQGNSA. The CDR3 here is CASSLELAEQYF. The CDR3 DNA sequence: TGTGCCAGCAGCTTAGAATTGGCCGAGCAGTACTTC.

In DNA form, the CDR3 reads TGCAGTGCTAGACACCCGAGGACCTTTGAGCAGTTCTTC. Amino acids: CSARHPRTFEQFF. The chain recombines TRBV20-1 with TRBJ2-1; unclear D gene. The V and J ends lost 2 bases and 9 bases respectively, with 14 bases between them. Germline V gene sequence: CDR1 DFQATT, CDR2 SNEGSKA (reference sequence). This CDR3 spans 13 amino acids.

The chain is built from TRBV12-3 or TRBV12-4 and TRBJ2-1; TRBD2 agrees at 14 bases. The CDR3 is 16 residues long. Trimming at V came to 5 bases and at J to 8 bases, leaving 8 bases not matched to a gene. Written as DNA, the CDR3 is TGTGCCAGCAGTCCACGACTAGCGGGAGGGCCGGATGAGCAGTTCTTC. It yields the protein CASSPRLAGGPDEQFF.

The J gene is TRBJ2-5, the V gene TRBV6-6; D perhaps matches TRBD2 (7 bases). With 7 bases removed from V and 5 bases from J, the gap between germline ends came to 20 bases. This CDR3 spans 15 amino acids. Germline V CDR1 and CDR2: MNHNY, SVGAGI (reference sequence). The CDR3 region is CASTYRRGAGETQYF. Here the CDR3 DNA reads TGTGCCAGCACCTATCGACGGGGGGCAGGGGAGACCCAGTACTTC.

The chain combines TRBV5-1 with TRBJ2-4; 8 positions agree with TRBD1. The assigned J gene may be wrong: the sequence end matches TRBJ2-7 better. The germline gives CDR1 SGHRS, CDR2 YFSETQ. The CDR3 length is 16 residues. Written as DNA, the CDR3 is TGCGCCAGCAGCTACAACGCCGGGACAGGAGTCGACGAGCAGTACTTC. Translation: CASSYNAGTGVDEQYF.

The chain employs TRBV20-1 and TRBJ1-2; D unresolved. The germline V gene encodes CDR1 DFQATT and CDR2 SNEGSKA (reference sequence). This CDR3 comprises 16 residues. The V and J ends lost 0 bases and 0 bases respectively, with 14 bases between them. In DNA form, the CDR3 reads TGCAGTGCTAGAGATGACGGCAGTGGTTCTAACTATGGCTACACCTTC. It encodes CSARDDGSGSNYGYTF.

The rearrangement links TRBV5-5 to TRBJ1-5, with D perhaps TRBD1 (6 bases). V lost 2 bases and J lost 6, with 15 bases in between. The CDR3 runs 15 residues. Germline lookup yields CDR1 SGHKS and CDR2 YYEKEE (reference sequence). CDR3: CASSFGAGGGQPQHF. The CDR3 DNA reads as TGTGCCAGCAGCTTTGGGGCAGGAGGGGGTCAGCCCCAGCATTTT. The variable domain in full, with the rest retrieved from reference TRBV5-5 and TRBJ1-5, is DAGVTQSPTHLIKTRGQQVTLRCSPISGHKSVSWYQQVLGQGPQFIFQYYEKEERGRGNFPDRFSARQFPNYSSELNVNALLLGDSALYLCASSFGAGGGQPQHFGDGTRLSIL.

This chain uses TRBV28 with TRBJ2-3, with TRBD2 matching over 11 bases. CDR1 and CDR2 from the germline V gene are MDHEN and SYDVKM. The CDR3 runs 18 residues. Germline trimming cut 6 bases from V and 5 bases from J; bases unmatched to any gene: 16. Written as DNA, the CDR3 is TGTGCCAGCAGGAACCAATTAATAGCGGGGGGGCGTGTAGATACGCAGTATTTT. Translation gives CASRNQLIAGGRVDTQYF.

V gene TRBV9 combines with J gene TRBJ2-5, with a weak D call TRBD1 (6 bases). The end of the DNA aligns better with TRBJ2-7, so the J call may be wrong. The CDR3 loop spans 21 amino acids. CDR1 is SGDLS and CDR2 is YYNGEE in the germline V gene. CDR3 loop: CASSVGRVRTGSLLVGHEQYF. DNA of the CDR3: TGTGCCAGCAGCGTAGGTAGGGTCCGAACAGGGAGTTTATTGGTGGGACACGAGCAGTACTTC.

This clonotype was found a few times. The CDR3 DNA reads as TGCGCCAGCTGCCGGGACAGGGGGTCTCAAGAGACCCAGTACTTC. Protein sequence: CASCRDRGSQETQYF. The genes are TRBV5-1 and TRBJ2-5, with 11 bases identical to TRBD1. CDR1 is SGHRS, CDR2 YFSETQ, per germline. The CDR3 sequence is 15 residues long. The trim removed 7 bases at V and 2 bases at J, leaving 7 bases unmatched.

This clonotype appeared a few times. This chain joins TRBV6-5 and TRBJ1-2; D not certain. V shed 6 bases and J shed 5 bases, with 16 bases lying between them. The CDR3 runs 14 residues. CDR1 and CDR2 (germline): MNHEY, SVGAGI. CDR3 bases: TGTGCCAGCAGGAAGGACGGACCGCGATATGGCTACACCTTC. Amino acids: CASRKDGPRYGYTF.

This chain connects TRBV6-2 or TRBV6-3 to TRBJ1-2; D is perhaps TRBD1 (6 bases). Germline CDR1 reads MNHEY; CDR2 reads SVGEGT. This CDR3 region has 12 residues. Trimming shortened V by 5 bases and J by 7 bases, and 11 bases separated the two germline ends. The CDR3: CASSMGTFGYTF. CDR3 bases: TGTGCCAGCAGTATGGGGACATTTGGCTACACCTTC.

The chain uses TRBV18 and TRBJ2-6, with TRBD2 as a possible D gene (6 bases). The CDR3 contains 20 residues. The V and J ends lost 3 bases and 0 bases respectively, with 21 bases between them. CDR1 is KGHSH, CDR2 LQKENI, per germline. CDR3 loop: CASSPRDVGGSLSGANVLTF. DNA for the CDR3: TGTGCCAGCTCACCTCGGGACGTAGGAGGGTCTCTCTCTGGGGCCAACGTCCTGACTTTC.

This clonotype was seen a few times. This rearrangement joins TRBV7-9 to TRBJ2-5; TRBD1 or TRBD2 may be the D gene (5 bases each). The DNA end is more similar to TRBJ2-7, so the J call may be wrong. The germline CDR1 and CDR2 sequences are SEHNR and FQNEAQ (reference sequence). The CDR3 contains 15 residues. CDR3 residues: CASSPDGGLHYEQYF. The CDR3 DNA follows: TGTGCCAGCAGCCCAGATGGGGGTCTACACTACGAGCAGTACTTC.

The V and J genes are TRBV28 and TRBJ2-7, with 16 bases matching TRBD2. Germline CDR1 MDHEN, CDR2 SYDVKM. The CDR3 extends over 21 amino acids. Losses at the gene ends were 1 base for V and 4 bases for J; bases not matched to a gene: 16. DNA for the CDR3: TGTGCCAGCAGTTTATCCTGGCTCTCTCATGGGACTAGCGGGGGGGCATACGAGCAGTACTTC. Residues: CASSLSWLSHGTSGGAYEQYF.

In its sample, this clonotype was seen a few times. Here the CDR3 DNA reads TGCAGTGCTAGAGAAAAAGGCCTAGTAGTCGAGCAGTACTTC. Translating gives CSAREKGLVVEQYF. The V gene is TRBV20-1, the J gene TRBJ2-5, with D unresolved. Judging by the DNA end, TRBJ2-7 fits better; the J call may be wrong. This CDR3 region has 14 residues. CDR1 and CDR2 from the germline V gene are DFQATT and SNEGSKA (reference sequence).

Note on this clonotype: Sequence at one end of the junction differs from germline and may be a read error. This chain uses TRBV4-2 with TRBJ2-7; TRBD2 matches at 8 bases. Judging by the DNA end, TRBJ2-5 fits better; the J call may be wrong. This CDR3 has 16 amino acids. The germline gives CDR1 LGHNA, CDR2 YNFKEQ. Here the CDR3 reads CASSQTVGLGQGTQYF. The CDR3, as DNA: TGTGCCAGCAGCCAAACGGTGGGACTAGGACAAGGGACCCAGTACTTC.

This chain uses TRBV25-1 with TRBJ1-2, with unresolved D. Germline loops: CDR1 MGHDK, CDR2 SYGVNS. The CDR3 length is 14 residues. V was shortened by 2 bases and J by 2 bases, with 9 bases between the two germline ends. The CDR3 reads CASSEPARNYGYTF. Here the CDR3 DNA reads TGTGCCAGCAGTGAACCCGCCAGGAACTATGGCTACACCTTC.

This clonotype was observed a handful of times. The V and J genes are TRBV7-2 and TRBJ2-3; D is unclear. The CDR3 has 14 amino acids. V dropped 1 base and J dropped 4 bases, with 9 bases sitting between them. From germline, CDR1 is SGHTA and CDR2 FQGNSA. The DNA for the CDR3 is TGTGCCAGCAGCTTAGATATGGCCGCAGATACGCAGTATTTT. The encoded protein is CASSLDMAADTQYF.

The chain is built from TRBV5-1 and TRBJ1-6; D uncertain. The CDR3 extends over 16 amino acids. V was clipped by 3 bases and J by 4 bases, with 14 bases between them. Germline CDR1 reads SGHRS; CDR2 reads YFSETQ. CDR3 nucleotides: TGCGCCAGCAGCTCGACGGACGGCGGGTATAATTCACCCCTCCACTTT. Translating gives CASSSTDGGYNSPLHF.

The rearrangement links TRBV6-2 or TRBV6-3 to TRBJ2-7; the match to TRBD1 covers 9 bases. CDR3 length equals 14 residues. Germline V CDR1 and CDR2: MNHEY, SVGEGT. With V trimmed by 5 bases and J by 4 bases, 6 bases remained unmatched. This CDR3 is CASSQQGARYEQYF. The CDR3 DNA is TGTGCCAGCAGTCAACAGGGGGCCCGATACGAGCAGTACTTC.